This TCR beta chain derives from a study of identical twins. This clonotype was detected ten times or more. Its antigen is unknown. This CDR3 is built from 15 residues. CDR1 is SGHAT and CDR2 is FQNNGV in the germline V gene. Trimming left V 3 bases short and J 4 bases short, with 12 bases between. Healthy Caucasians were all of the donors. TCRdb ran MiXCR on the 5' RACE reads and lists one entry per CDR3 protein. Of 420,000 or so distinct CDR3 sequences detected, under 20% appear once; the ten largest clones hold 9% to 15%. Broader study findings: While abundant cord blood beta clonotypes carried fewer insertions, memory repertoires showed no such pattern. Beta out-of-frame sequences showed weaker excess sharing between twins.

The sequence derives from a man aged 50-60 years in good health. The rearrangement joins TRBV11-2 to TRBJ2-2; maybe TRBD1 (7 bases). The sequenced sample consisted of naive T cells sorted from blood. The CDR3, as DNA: TGTGCCAGCAGCTTGACAGGGAGGCCCACCGGGGAGCTGTTTTTT. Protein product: CASSLTGRPTGELFF.